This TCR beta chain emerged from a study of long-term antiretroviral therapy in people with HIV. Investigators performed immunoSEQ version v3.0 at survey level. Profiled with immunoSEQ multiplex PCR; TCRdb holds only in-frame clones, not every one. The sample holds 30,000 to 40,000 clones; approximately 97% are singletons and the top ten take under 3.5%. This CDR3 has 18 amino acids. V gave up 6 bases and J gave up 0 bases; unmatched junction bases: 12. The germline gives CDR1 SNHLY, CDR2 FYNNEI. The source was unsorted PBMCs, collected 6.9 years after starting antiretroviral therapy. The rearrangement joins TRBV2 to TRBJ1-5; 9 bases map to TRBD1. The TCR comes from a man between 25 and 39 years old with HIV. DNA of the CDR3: TGTGCCAGCAGAATCACCGGGACAGGGACCTATAGCAATCAGCCCCAGCATTTT. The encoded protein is CASRITGTGTYSNQPQHF.